The T cell receptor (beta chain) described here comes from a study of cytomegalovirus exposure and HLA in healthy donors. J was trimmed by 3 bases and V by 8 bases; bases with no gene match: 3. CDR1 is MNHNS, CDR2 SASEGT, per germline. CDR3 length equals 12 residues. With 60 Vbeta and 13 Jbeta primers, the PCR was carried out. The method was immunoSEQ multiplex PCR; TCRdb's version includes in-frame clones alone and lacks a portion of them. The sample yields around 130,000 clones, approximately 75% seen once. V gene TRBV6-1 combines with J gene TRBJ2-7; TRBD1 aligns across 8 bases. The sequence was collected from a man aged 35-49 years in good health and CMV-seronegative. The sequenced sample consisted of PBMCs. For the CDR3, the DNA is TGTGCCAGCGGACAGGGTATCTACGAGCAGTACTTC. Encoded protein: CASGQGIYEQYF.